These T cell receptor beta chains were read from a single sample in a study of response to subunit inactivated influenza vaccine. Using its own MiXCR run on the RT-PCR reads, TCRdb lists one record per CDR3 protein. This sample carries 150,000 to 200,000 distinct CDR3 sequences, approximately 12% of them seen once, and the ten largest clones take 25% to 30%. The same sample was also used in a study of T cells expressing NK-cell markers.

The sequencing used CD8+ T cells sorted from PBMCs, collected approximately 13 days after vaccination. The receptors here all came from a man in his forties or fifties who received an inactivated influenza vaccine. Both conserved end residues are part of each CDR3. D genes are given only for firm matches. Size tells how often a clone was seen (once, few, many) or the class of an expanded clone, and some rows leave it out.

clone_size j_call d_call v_call cdr3_nt cdr3_aa
many TRBJ2-3 TRBD2 TRBV29-1 TGCAGCATTTTTGGGGAGGGAACAGATACGCAGTATTTT CSIFGEGTDTQYF
many TRBJ2-1 TRBD2 TRBV6-5 TGTGCCAGCAGTTACTCGACTAGCGGGGGGGAGCAGTTCTTC CASSYSTSGGEQFF
many TRBJ1-4 TRBD1 TRBV28 TGTGCCAGCAGGCCTACCCCATACAGGGGAACCAATGAAAAACTGTTTTTT CASRPTPYRGTNEKLFF
few TRBJ2-7 TRBD2 TRBV28 TGTGCCAGCAGTCCGGGACTAGCGGGCTCCGAGCAGTACTTC CASSPGLAGSEQYF
few TRBJ1-1 - TRBV20-1 TGCAGTGCTAGAGATCTGCACGGGGCTGATGAAGCTTTCTTT CSARDLHGADEAFF
many TRBJ2-1 - TRBV24-1 TGTGCCACCAGTGAAAGGGACACATACTACAATGAGCAGTTCTTC CATSERDTYYNEQFF
few TRBJ2-3 - TRBV24-1 TGTGCCACCAGTGATTTGCCGGGAACAGATACTCAGTATTTT CATSDLPGTDTQYF
- TRBJ2-1 - TRBV29-1 TGCAACGTTGGGAAGGGGAATGAGCAGTTCTTC CNVGKGNEQFF
few TRBJ1-1 - TRBV29-1 TGCAGCGTTGAAGAGAGTAAGGGAGGACACGTTGTCACTGAAGCTTTCTTT CSVEESKGGHVVTEAFF
few TRBJ2-3 TRBD1 TRBV29-1 TGCAGCGTAGACTCAGGGGGCGACACAGATACGCAGTATTTT CSVDSGGDTDTQYF
few TRBJ2-7 TRBD2 TRBV12-3/TRBV12-4 TGTGCCAGCAGCCAGGGACTAGCGGCATTCCACGAGCAGTACTTC CASSQGLAAFHEQYF
few TRBJ2-1 - TRBV11-2 TGTGCCAGCAGCTTAGATCCGGGACACATAGAGCAGTTCTTC CASSLDPGHIEQFF
- TRBJ1-4 - TRBV5-1 TGCGCCAGCACCTCCTTCCCCAGGGAACATTCAACTAATGAAAAACTGTTTTTT CASTSFPREHSTNEKLFF
- TRBJ2-5 TRBD1 TRBV6-1 TGTGCCATCATAACAGGGGATGGGGAGACCCAGTACTTC CAIITGDGETQYF
- TRBJ2-3 TRBD2 TRBV6-1 TGTGCCAGCAGTAGCGGGGGGGCCTTAGATACGCAGTATTTT CASSSGGALDTQYF
few TRBJ2-1 TRBD2 TRBV28 TGTGCCAGCAGTGTTAGAACCGGGACTAGCGGACTTAGCTCCTACAATGAGCAGTTCTTC CASSVRTGTSGLSSYNEQFF
few TRBJ1-6 TRBD1 TRBV4-1 TGCGCCAGCAGCCTACGGACAGGGGGCCATTCACCCCTCCACTTT CASSLRTGGHSPLHF
few TRBJ1-1 - TRBV6-4 TGTGCCAGCACAGAAACAGCTGAAGGGAACACTGAAGCTTTCTTT CASTETAEGNTEAFF
few TRBJ1-5 - TRBV20-1 TGCAGTGCTAGAGATTGGTCCAGACAGGACAGCAATCAGCCCCAGCATTTT CSARDWSRQDSNQPQHF
few TRBJ2-5 - TRBV12-3/TRBV12-4 TGTGCCAGCAGTTTTCCGGGGCAAGAGACCCAGTACTTC CASSFPGQETQYF
few TRBJ2-1 - TRBV6-2/TRBV6-3 TGTGCCAGCAGTTACATCAATGAGCAGTTCTTC CASSYINEQFF
- TRBJ1-6 - TRBV15 TGTGCCACCAGCCTAGAGAATTCACCCCTCCACTTT CATSLENSPLHF
many TRBJ2-1 TRBD2 TRBV6-1 TGTGCCAGCAGTACCGGGACTAGCGGGAGCAATGAGCAGTTCTTC CASSTGTSGSNEQFF
few TRBJ1-6 - TRBV12-3/TRBV12-4 TGTGCCAGGAACCGGGGCGCCACACGAAATTCACCCCTCCACTTT CARNRGATRNSPLHF
- TRBJ2-7 TRBD2 TRBV27 TGTGCCAGCAGTGCTCTGACTAGCGGAAGCTCCTACGAGCAGTACTTC CASSALTSGSSYEQYF
many TRBJ2-2 - TRBV4-2 TGTGCCAGCAGCCAGACGGGGACCGGGGAGCTGTTTTTT CASSQTGTGELFF
- TRBJ2-5 TRBD2 TRBV20-1 TGCAGTGCTACCGGACTAGTTCAAGAGACCCAGTACTTC CSATGLVQETQYF
few TRBJ1-1 - TRBV4-3 TGCGCCAGCAGCCAACACAGGGAGAACACTGAAGCTTTCTTT CASSQHRENTEAFF
- TRBJ1-1 TRBD1 TRBV4-3 TGCGCCAGCAGCCAAGATCCAGGACAGGGGTGGGCTGAAGCTTTCTTT CASSQDPGQGWAEAFF
few TRBJ2-1 TRBD2 TRBV9 TGTGCCAGCAGCGTAGGACTAGCGGGACGCAATGAGCAGTTCTTC CASSVGLAGRNEQFF
- TRBJ2-7 TRBD2 TRBV20-1 TGCAGTGCTTGGAGACTAGCGGGAGCCTACGAGCAGTACTTC CSAWRLAGAYEQYF
- TRBJ1-2 - TRBV4-3 TGCGCCAGCAGCCAAGATGCAGGATCTCGGTATGGCTACACCTTC CASSQDAGSRYGYTF
few TRBJ1-2 - TRBV6-1 TGTGCCAGCAGTGGGGGATTCGGGCCCTATGGCTACACCTTC CASSGGFGPYGYTF
- TRBJ2-7 - TRBV20-1 TGCAGTGCTAGAGATCAGGGGCGGGAGCAGTACTTC CSARDQGREQYF
few TRBJ2-2 TRBD2 TRBV7-9 TGTGCCAGCAGCCCCGGGACTAGCTCCGGGGAGCTGTTTTTT CASSPGTSSGELFF
- TRBJ2-2 TRBD2 TRBV4-1 TGCGCCAGCAGCCAACAAGCGGGGGGGAACACCGGGGAGCTGTTTTTT CASSQQAGGNTGELFF
- TRBJ2-7 - TRBV12-3/TRBV12-4 TGTGCCAGCAGTTTTTTAGAAAACCACGAGCAGTACTTC CASSFLENHEQYF
- TRBJ2-1 TRBD2 TRBV4-3 TGCGCCAGCAGCCAAGAGATAACTAGCGGGAATGAGCAGTTCTTC CASSQEITSGNEQFF
few TRBJ2-6 TRBD1 TRBV27 TGTGCCAGCAGACCTCATGACAGGGGCCTAAGCTCTGGGGCCAACGTCCTGACTTTC CASRPHDRGLSSGANVLTF
- TRBJ2-2 TRBD2 TRBV4-2 TGTGCCAGCAGCCAAGAGGGACTAGCGGGAGTGTTAGGAGGGGAGCTGTTTTTT CASSQEGLAGVLGGELFF